Described below is a single T cell receptor (beta chain) sequence and its context. Antigen specificity is unknown. This CDR3 is built from 13 residues. The V end lost 0 bases, the J end lost 10 bases, and 13 bases lay between the germline ends. Germline V gene lookup returns CDR1 SGHRS and CDR2 YFSETQ. The sample belongs to a study of CD8 T cells in ankylosing spondylitis. Study-wide results and limits: A motif in TCR beta, a set of 8 or 9 highly homologous variants, appeared characteristic of ankylosing spondylitis blood. Disease-linked clones were reportedly significantly enriched in matched ankylosing spondylitis synovial fluid. Earlier studies detected some motif variants in reactive arthritis synovial fluid and blood.

Making the TCR beta libraries involved quantitative 5'-RACE with molecular barcodes. TCRdb ran MiXCR on the 5' RACE reads and lists one entry per CDR3 protein. Of 250,000 to 300,000 distinct CDR3 sequences listed, 18% are singletons. The clonotype comes from a male donor with ankylosing spondylitis or in good health (not recorded which). The source material was blood, either unsorted or a sorted T cell fraction (not recorded which). This chain connects TRBV5-1 to TRBJ1-1; the D gene is possibly TRBD1 (6 bases). The DNA for the CDR3 is TGCGCCAGCAGCTTGGAAACAGGGTTACTAGCTTTCTTT. It is translated as CASSLETGLLAFF.